The sequence of this TCR beta chain was determined in a study of T cell responses to AZD1222 COVID-19 vaccine. Whole-study findings and limits: Just five to seven people given AZD1222 tested seropositive at baseline.

Worth noting for this clone: Its antigen is still unknown.

The V and J ends lost 0 bases and 7 bases respectively, with 19 bases between them. Germline V gene lookup returns CDR1 KGHSH and CDR2 LQKENI. CDR3 length: 16 residues. The repertoire was sequenced with immunoSEQ multiplex PCR; TCRdb's copy has only in-frame clones and lacks some. The sample includes 200,000 to 250,000 clones, approximately 94% of them seen just once. This receptor was taken from an adult who received the MenACWY meningococcal vaccine as a control. The chain has TRBV18 and TRBJ2-7; weak D call: TRBD1 (6 bases). Sequencing used peripheral blood, obtained 28 days after the second dose of the MenACWY control vaccine. CDR3 DNA: TGTGCCAGCTCACCACCGGTATCTACAGGGTTTGTTGAGCAGTACTTC. Protein: CASSPPVSTGFVEQYF.